The 3 T cell receptor beta chains reported below all come from one sample, sequenced in a study of blood T cell repertoires in COVID-19. Clones were read by immunoSEQ multiplex PCR, and TCRdb kept only the in-frame ones, dropping some. The sample has about 210,000 clones; 80% to 90% are singletons. Source material: peripheral blood. These receptors all stem from a man aged 18 to 29 with active or convalescent COVID-19.

The chain has TRBV5-8 and TRBJ2-7; 8 bases map to TRBD1. CDR1 is SGHTS, CDR2 YDEGEE, per germline. CDR3 size: 16 residues. V dropped 6 bases and J dropped 6; count of bases not matched to a gene: 17. The CDR3 bases are TGTGCCAGCAACAACCGCCCGGGACAGGTATTACGCGAGCAGTACTTC. Protein: CASNNRPGQVLREQYF. The whole variable domain, remainder taken from reference TRBV5-8 and TRBJ2-7, is EAGVTQSPTHLIKTRGQQATLRCSPISGHTSVYWYQQALGLGLQFLLWYDEGEERNRGNFPPRFSGRQFPNYSSELNVNALELEDSALYLCASNNRPGQVLREQYFGPGTRLTVT.

The chain employs TRBV10-2 and TRBJ1-1, with D hard to call. Germline assignment: CDR1 WSHSY and CDR2 SAAADI. The V end lost 6 bases, the J end lost 1 base, and 12 bases lay between the germline ends. The CDR3 has 14 residues. The CDR3 loop is CASSGLFSNTEAFF. CDR3 DNA sequence: TGCGCCAGCAGCGGACTATTTTCGAACACTGAAGCTTTCTTT.

The chain joins TRBV2 to TRBJ2-1; TRBD2 might be the D (5 bases). The CDR3 is made up of 15 amino acids. CDR1 and CDR2 from the germline V gene are SNHLY and FYNNEI. V was pared by 6 bases and J by 13 bases, with 25 bases between. As DNA, the CDR3 is TGTGCCAGCAGGGACGATACGGCCCGGGATCAAATTCAGTTCTTC. It specifies CASRDDTARDQIQFF. The full variable domain, in which reference TRBV2 and TRBJ2-1 provide the parts outside the CDR3, is EPEVTQTPSHQVTQMGQEVILRCVPISNHLYFYWYRQILGQKVEFLVSFYNNEISEKSEIFDDQFSVERPDGSNFTLKIRSTKLEDSAMYFCASRDDTARDQIQFFGPGTRLTVL.